Sequencing of this TCR beta chain was carried out in a study of cytomegalovirus exposure and HLA in healthy donors. Findings of the study overall: A missense variant in DCLRE1C was later tied to TCR beta V- and J-gene trimming. Sequencing likely produced, as an artifact, a cluster of highly shared sequence variants. When a later analysis was performed, an Asian-associated ancestry cluster reportedly had fewer N-insertions than the approximately 700-donor mean.

The PCR contained 60 Vbeta and 13 Jbeta primers. Here immunoSEQ multiplex PCR was the method, and the copy in TCRdb shows in-frame clones only, minus some. Among under 200,000 clones, around three quarters were seen once, and the ten largest hold 1.9%. The CDR3 runs 16 residues. CDR1 is MNHNS and CDR2 is SASEGT in the germline V gene. Losses at the gene ends were 4 bases for V and 0 bases for J; bases not matched to a gene: 5. As concerns this clone: What it binds is unknown. This sample also contains other DNA sequences that code for the same CDR3.

The rearrangement joins TRBV6-1 to TRBJ1-5; TRBD1 matches 8 bases. The TCR comes from a man aged 25-45 years in good health and CMV-seronegative. Sequencing was performed on PBMCs. For the CDR3, the DNA is TGTGCCAGCAGTGTTGGACAGGGCAATAGCAATCAGCCCCAGCATTTT. Translation: CASSVGQGNSNQPQHF.